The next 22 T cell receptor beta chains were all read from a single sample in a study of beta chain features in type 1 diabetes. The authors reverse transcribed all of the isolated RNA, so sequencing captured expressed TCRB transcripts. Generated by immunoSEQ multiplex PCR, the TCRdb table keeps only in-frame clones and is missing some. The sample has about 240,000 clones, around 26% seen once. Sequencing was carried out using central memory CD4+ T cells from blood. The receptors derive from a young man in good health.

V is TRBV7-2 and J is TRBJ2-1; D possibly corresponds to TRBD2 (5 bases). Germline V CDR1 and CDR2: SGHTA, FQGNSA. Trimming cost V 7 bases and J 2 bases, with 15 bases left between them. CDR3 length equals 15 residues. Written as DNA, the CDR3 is TGTGCCAGCACCCAGAGGGTAGCCACCTACAATGAGCAGTTCTTC. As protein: CASTQRVATYNEQFF.

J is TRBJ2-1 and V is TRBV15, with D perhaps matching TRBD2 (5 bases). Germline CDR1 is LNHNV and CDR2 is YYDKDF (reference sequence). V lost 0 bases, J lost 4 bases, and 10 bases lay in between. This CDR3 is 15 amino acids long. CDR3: CATSRDVGSYNEQFF. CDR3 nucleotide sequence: TGTGCCACCAGCAGAGATGTGGGGAGTTACAATGAGCAGTTCTTC.

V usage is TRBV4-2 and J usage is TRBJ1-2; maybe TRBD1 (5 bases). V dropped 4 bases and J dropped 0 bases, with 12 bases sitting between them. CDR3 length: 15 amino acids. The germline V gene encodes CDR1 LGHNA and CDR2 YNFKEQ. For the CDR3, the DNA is TGTGCCAGCAGCCCCCCGGGGGAAGCTAACTATGGCTACACCTTC. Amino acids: CASSPPGEANYGYTF.

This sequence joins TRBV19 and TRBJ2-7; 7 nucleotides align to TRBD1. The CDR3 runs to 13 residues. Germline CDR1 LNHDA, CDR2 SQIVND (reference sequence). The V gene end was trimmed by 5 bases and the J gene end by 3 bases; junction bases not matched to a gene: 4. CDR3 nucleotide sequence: TGTGCCAGTAGTCGGACAGGCTTCTACGAGCAGTACTTC. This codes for CASSRTGFYEQYF.

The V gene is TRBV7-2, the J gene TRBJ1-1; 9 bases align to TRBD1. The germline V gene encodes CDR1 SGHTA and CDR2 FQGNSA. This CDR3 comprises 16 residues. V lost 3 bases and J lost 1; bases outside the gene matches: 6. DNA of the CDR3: TGTGCCAGCAGCTTCGCCGGGACAGGGTGGAACACTGAAGCTTTCTTT. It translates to CASSFAGTGWNTEAFF.

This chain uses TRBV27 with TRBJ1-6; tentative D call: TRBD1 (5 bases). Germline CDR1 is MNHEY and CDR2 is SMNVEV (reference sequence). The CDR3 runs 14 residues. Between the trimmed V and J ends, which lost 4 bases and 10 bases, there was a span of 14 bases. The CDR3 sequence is CASSSGSWGSPLHF. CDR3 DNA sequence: TGTGCCAGCAGTTCCGGGAGCTGGGGGTCACCCCTCCACTTT.

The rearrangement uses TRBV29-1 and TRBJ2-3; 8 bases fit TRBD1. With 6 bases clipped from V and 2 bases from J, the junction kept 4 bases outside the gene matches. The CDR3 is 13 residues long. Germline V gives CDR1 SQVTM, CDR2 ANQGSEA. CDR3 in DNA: TGCAGCGTCGGACAGGGAAACACAGATACGCAGTATTTT. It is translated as CSVGQGNTDTQYF.

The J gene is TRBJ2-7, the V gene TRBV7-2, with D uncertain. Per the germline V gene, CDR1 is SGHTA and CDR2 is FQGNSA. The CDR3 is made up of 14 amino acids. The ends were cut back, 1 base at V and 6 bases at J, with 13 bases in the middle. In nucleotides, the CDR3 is TGTGCCAGCAGCTTAGATTTCGCTATTCCCGAGCAGTACTTC. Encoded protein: CASSLDFAIPEQYF.

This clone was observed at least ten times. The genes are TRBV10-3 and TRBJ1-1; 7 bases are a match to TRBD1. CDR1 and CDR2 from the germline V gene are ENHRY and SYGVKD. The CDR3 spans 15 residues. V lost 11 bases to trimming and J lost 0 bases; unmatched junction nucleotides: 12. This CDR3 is CASRDRGDLNTEAFF. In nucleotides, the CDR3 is TGTGCCTCAAGGGACAGAGGGGATCTGAACACTGAAGCTTTCTTT.

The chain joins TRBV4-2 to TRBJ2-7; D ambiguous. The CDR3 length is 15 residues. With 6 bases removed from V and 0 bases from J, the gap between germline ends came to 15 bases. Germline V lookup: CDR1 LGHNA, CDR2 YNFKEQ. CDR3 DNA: TGTGCCAGCAGTCGTACAGAGCTTACCTCCTACGAGCAGTACTTC. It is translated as CASSRTELTSYEQYF.

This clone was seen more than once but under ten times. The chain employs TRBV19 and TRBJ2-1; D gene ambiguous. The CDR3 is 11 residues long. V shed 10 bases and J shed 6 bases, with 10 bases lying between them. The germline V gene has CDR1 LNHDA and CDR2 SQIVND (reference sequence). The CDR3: CATGALNEQFF. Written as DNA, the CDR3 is TGTGCCACCGGAGCTCTCAATGAGCAGTTCTTC.

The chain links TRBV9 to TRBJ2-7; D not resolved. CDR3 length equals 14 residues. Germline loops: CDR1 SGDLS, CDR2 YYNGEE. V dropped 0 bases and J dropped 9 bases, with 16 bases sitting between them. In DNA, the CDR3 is TGTGCCAGCAGCGTAGGGGAACACGCCCAACGGCAGTACTTC. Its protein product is CASSVGEHAQRQYF.

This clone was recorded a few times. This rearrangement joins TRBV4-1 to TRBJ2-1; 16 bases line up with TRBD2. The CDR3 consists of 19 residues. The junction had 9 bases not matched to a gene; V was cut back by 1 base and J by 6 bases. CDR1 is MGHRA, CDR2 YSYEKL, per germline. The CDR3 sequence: CASSQVGTSGRASSNEQFF. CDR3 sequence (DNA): TGCGCCAGCAGCCAAGTCGGGACTAGCGGGAGGGCCTCTTCCAATGAGCAGTTCTTC.

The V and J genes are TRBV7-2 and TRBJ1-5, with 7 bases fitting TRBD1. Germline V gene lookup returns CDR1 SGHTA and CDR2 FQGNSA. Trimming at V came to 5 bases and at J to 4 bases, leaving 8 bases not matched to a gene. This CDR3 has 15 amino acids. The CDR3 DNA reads TGTGCCAGCAGCGTCCAGGGGACAGCGAATCAGCCCCAGCATTTT. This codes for CASSVQGTANQPQHF.

The CDR3 bases are TGTGCCAGCAGCTTAGTATGGGGGAAGGGCAATCAGCCCCAGCATTTT. Its protein is CASSLVWGKGNQPQHF. The chain combines TRBV7-8 with TRBJ1-5; perhaps TRBD1 as D (5 bases). V was cut by 1 base and J by 2 bases, with 12 bases left in between. The germline CDR1 and CDR2 sequences are SGHVS and FQNEAQ. The CDR3 consists of 16 residues.

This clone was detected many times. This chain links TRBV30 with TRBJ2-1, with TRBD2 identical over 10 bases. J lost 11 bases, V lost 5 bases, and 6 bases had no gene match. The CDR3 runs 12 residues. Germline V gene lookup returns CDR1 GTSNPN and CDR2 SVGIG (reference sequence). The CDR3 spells CAWAASGSKQFF. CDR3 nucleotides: TGTGCCTGGGCCGCTAGCGGGAGCAAGCAGTTCTTC.

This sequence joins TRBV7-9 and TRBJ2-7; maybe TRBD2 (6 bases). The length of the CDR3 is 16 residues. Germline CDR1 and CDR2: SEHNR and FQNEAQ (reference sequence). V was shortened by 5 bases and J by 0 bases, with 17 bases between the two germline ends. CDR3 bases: TGTGCCAGCAGCGGCGATCAGGGAGGCCACTCCTACGAGCAGTACTTC. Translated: CASSGDQGGHSYEQYF. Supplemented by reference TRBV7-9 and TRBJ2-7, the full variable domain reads DTGVSQNPRHKITKRGQNVTFRCDPISEHNRLYWYRQTLGQGPEFLTYFQNEAQLEKSRLLSDRFSAERPKGSFSTLEIQRTEQGDSAMYLCASSGDQGGHSYEQYFGPGTRLTVT.

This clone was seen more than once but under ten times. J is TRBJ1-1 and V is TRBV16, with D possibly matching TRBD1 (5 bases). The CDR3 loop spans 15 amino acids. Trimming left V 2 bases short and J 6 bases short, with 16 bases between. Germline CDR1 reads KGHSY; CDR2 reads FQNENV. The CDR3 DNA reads TGTGCCAGCAGCCAAGGGTGGGGCCAAGGGGCTGAAGCTTTCTTT. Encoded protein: CASSQGWGQGAEAFF.

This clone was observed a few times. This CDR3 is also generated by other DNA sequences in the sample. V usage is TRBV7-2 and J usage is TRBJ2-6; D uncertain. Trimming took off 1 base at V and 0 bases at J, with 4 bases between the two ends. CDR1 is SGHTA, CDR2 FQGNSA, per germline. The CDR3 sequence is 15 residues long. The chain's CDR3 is CASSLEPSGANVLTF. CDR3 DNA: TGTGCCAGCAGCTTAGAACCCTCTGGGGCCAACGTCCTGACTTTC.

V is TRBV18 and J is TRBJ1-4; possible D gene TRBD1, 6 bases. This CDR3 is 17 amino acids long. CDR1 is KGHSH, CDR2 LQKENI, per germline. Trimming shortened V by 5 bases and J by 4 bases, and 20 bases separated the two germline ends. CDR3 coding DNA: TGTGCCAGCTCAGGTGCCGGGACACGCTCTTTTAATGAAAAACTGTTTTTT. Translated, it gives CASSGAGTRSFNEKLFF.

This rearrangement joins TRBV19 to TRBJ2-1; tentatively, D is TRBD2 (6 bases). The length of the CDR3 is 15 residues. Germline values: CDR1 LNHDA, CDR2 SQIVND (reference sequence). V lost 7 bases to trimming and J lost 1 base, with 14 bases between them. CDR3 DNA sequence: TGTGCCAGTACCGGTGGTAGCGGATCCTACAATGAGCAGTTCTTC. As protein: CASTGGSGSYNEQFF.

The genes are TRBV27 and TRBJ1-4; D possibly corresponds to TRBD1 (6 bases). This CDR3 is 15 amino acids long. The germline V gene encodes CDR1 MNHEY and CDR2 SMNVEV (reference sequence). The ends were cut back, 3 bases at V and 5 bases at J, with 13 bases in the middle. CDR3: CASSFKDRQNEKLFF. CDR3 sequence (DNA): TGTGCCAGCAGTTTTAAGGACAGACAGAATGAAAAACTGTTTTTT.